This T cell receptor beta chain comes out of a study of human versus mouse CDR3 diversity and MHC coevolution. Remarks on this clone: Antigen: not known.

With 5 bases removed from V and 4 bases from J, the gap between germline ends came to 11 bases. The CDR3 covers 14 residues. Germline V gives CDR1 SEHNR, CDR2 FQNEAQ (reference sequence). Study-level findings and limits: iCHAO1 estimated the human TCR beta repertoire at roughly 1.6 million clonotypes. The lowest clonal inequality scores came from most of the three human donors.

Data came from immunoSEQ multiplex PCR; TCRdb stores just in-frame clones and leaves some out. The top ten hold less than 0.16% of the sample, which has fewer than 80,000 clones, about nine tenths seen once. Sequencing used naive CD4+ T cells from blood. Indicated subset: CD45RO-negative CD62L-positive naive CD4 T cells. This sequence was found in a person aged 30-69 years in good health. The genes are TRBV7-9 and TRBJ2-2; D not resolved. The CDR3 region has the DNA TGTGCCAGCAGCATCAGCGAGCCCACCGGGGAGCTGTTTTTT. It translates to CASSISEPTGELFF.